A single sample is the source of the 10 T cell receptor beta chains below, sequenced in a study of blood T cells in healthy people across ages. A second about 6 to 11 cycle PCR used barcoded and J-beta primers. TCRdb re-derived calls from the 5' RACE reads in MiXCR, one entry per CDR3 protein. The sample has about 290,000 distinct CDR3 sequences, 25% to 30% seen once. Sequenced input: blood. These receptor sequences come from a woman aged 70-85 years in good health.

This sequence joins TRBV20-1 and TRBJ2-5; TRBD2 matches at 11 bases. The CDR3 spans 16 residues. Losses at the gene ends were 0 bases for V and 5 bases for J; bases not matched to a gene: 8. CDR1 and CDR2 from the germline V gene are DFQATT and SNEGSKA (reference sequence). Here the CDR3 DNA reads TGCAGTGCTAGAGATCCAGTAGCGGGAGGGGGGGAGACCCAGTACTTC. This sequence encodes CSARDPVAGGGETQYF.

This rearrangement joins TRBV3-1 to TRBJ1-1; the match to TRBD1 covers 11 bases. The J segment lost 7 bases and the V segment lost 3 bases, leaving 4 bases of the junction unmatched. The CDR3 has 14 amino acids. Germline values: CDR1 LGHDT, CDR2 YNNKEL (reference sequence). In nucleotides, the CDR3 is TGTGCCAGCAGCCACGGACAGGGGGCCATTGAAGCTTTCTTT. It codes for CASSHGQGAIEAFF. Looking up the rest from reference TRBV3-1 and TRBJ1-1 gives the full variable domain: DTAVSQTPKYLVTQMGNDKSIKCEQNLGHDTMYWYKQDSKKFLKIMFSYNNKELIINETVPNRFSPKSPDKAHLNLHINSLELGDSAVYFCASSHGQGAIEAFFGQGTRLTVV.

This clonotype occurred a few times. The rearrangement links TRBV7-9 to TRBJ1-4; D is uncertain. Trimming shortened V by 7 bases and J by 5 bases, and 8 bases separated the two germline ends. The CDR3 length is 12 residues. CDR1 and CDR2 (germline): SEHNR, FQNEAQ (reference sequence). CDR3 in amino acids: CASTLPNEKLFF. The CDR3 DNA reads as TGTGCCAGCACCTTGCCCAATGAAAAACTGTTTTTT.

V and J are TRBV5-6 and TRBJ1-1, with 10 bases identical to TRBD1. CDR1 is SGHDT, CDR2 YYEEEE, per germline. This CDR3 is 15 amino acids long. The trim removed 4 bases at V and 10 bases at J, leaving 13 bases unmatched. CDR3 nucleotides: TGTGCCAGCAGCGGGTTGACAGGGGGCGCGGTTGGAGCTTTCTTT. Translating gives CASSGLTGGAVGAFF. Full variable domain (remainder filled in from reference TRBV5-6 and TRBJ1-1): DAGVTQSPTHLIKTRGQQVTLRCSPKSGHDTVSWYQQALGQGPQFIFQYYEEEERQRGNFPDRFSGHQFPNYSSELNVNALLLGDSALYLCASSGLTGGAVGAFFGQGTRLTVV.

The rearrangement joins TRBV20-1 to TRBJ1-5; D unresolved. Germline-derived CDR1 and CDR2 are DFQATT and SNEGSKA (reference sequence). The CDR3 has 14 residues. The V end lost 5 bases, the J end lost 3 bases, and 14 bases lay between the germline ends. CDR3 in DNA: TGCAGTGCTTATTCACCAAACCTCAATCAGCCCCAGCATTTT. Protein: CSAYSPNLNQPQHF.

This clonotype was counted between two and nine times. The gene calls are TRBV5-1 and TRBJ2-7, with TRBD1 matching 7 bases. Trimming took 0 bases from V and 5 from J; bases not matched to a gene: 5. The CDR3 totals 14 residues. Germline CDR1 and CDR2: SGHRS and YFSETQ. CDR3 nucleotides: TGCGCCAGCAGCTTGGGACAGGGTACCCACGAGCAGTACTTC. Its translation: CASSLGQGTHEQYF. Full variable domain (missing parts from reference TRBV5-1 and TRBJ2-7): KAGVTQTPRYLIKTRGQQVTLSCSPISGHRSVSWYQQTPGQGLQFLFEYFSETQRNKGNFPGRFSGRQFSNSRSEMNVSTLELGDSALYLCASSLGQGTHEQYFGPGTRLTVT.

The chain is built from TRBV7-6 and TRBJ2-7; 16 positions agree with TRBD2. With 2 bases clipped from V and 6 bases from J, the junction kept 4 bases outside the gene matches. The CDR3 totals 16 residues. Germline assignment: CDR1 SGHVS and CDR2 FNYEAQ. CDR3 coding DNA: TGTGCCAGCAGCTTATCGGGGACTAGCGGGAGGGCCGAGCAGTACTTC. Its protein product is CASSLSGTSGRAEQYF.

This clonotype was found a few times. The DNA for the CDR3 is TGCAGCTCCCGTGGCGGGAGCCACTACAATGAGCAGTTCTTC. Its protein is CSSRGGSHYNEQFF. The V and J genes are TRBV29-1 and TRBJ2-1, with TRBD2 matching over 7 bases. CDR3 length equals 14 residues. Germline trimming cut 8 bases from V and 3 bases from J; bases unmatched to any gene: 10. Germline CDR1 is SQVTM and CDR2 is ANQGSEA.

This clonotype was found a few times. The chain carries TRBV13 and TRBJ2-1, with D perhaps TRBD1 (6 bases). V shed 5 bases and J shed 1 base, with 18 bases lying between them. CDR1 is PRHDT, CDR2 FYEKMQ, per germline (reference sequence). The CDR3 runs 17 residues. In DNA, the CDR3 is TGTGCCAGCAGCCCCACAGGGAATTCGGCGTCCTACAATGAGCAGTTCTTC. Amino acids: CASSPTGNSASYNEQFF. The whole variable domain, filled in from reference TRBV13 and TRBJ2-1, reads AAGVIQSPRHLIKEKRETATLKCYPIPRHDTVYWYQQGPGQDPQFLISFYEKMQSDKGSIPDRFSAQQFSDYHSELNMSSLELGDSALYFCASSPTGNSASYNEQFFGPGTRLTVL.

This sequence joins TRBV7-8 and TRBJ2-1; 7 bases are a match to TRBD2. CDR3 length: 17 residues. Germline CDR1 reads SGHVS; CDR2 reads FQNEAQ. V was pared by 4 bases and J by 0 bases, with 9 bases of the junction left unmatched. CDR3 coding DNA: TGTGCCAGCAGCTCACGGGTGGCGGGAGTCTCCTACAATGAGCAGTTCTTC. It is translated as CASSSRVAGVSYNEQFF.